This TCR beta chain was identified during a study of blood T cells in healthy people across ages. Notes on the study in general: Per million T cells, the diversity of TCR beta decreased roughly linearly as age advanced. Expanded clonotype shifts may have been confounded, as the donors had an unknown CMV status.

This clonotype was counted between two and nine times. The antigen is unknown. Combining a sample-barcoded 5' primer with a J-beta primer mix, a second PCR ran for roughly 7 to 11 cycles. In TCRdb, the 5' RACE reads were re-called with MiXCR into one record per CDR3 protein. The data contain hundreds of thousands of distinct CDR3 sequences, just under 25% of them singletons. CDR1 is SGHDN, CDR2 FVKESK, per germline. V gave up 5 bases and J gave up 1 base, with 16 bases separating them. The CDR3 has 16 residues. Each donor's blood draw was 8.5 to 10 milliliters of peripheral blood. This sample was also put to use in a study of T cells of mothers and their children. That work contributes: Similar effects of thymic selection on TCR recombination output were recorded in related and unrelated pairs.

This clonotype originated in a boy aged 5-17 years in good health. The sequenced sample was blood. The rearrangement uses TRBV14 and TRBJ2-3; D perhaps matches TRBD2 (7 bases). For the CDR3, the DNA is TGTGCCAGCAGCTTCGGGGGGCGAGGCGGCACAGATACGCAGTATTTT. It translates to CASSFGGRGGTDTQYF.